The next 21 T cell receptor beta chains were all read from a single sample in a study of MAIT cells during Salmonella Paratyphi A infection. Study-wide points: MAIT cell TRBV usage was oligoclonal, favouring TRBV20 and TRBV6, and apparently unchanged by infection.

A single record per CDR3 protein comes from TCRdb applying MiXCR to the 5' RACE reads. The repertoire holds just under 1,500 distinct CDR3 sequences, 60% to 70% seen once, with around half in the top ten. Time point described: after infection, following antibiotic treatment. MAIT cells were sorted by flow cytometry as Valpha7.2+ CD161+ T cells. The antigens of these receptors remain unknown. The sample in question was MAIT cells from blood, obtained at the last sampling point of the challenge study. Source of these receptors: a person aged 18 to 70 who was deliberately infected with Salmonella Paratyphi A in a paratyphoid fever challenge study.

This clonotype is large. The chain couples TRBV6-4 to TRBJ2-2; 9 nucleotides match TRBD2. Unmatched junction bases numbered 0, after V lost 4 bases and J lost 3 bases. The CDR3 runs 14 residues. Germline V CDR1 and CDR2: MRHNA, SNTAGT. CDR3 in amino acids: CASSASGDTGELFF. The CDR3 coding sequence is TGTGCCAGCAGTGCTAGCGGGGACACCGGGGAGCTGTTTTTT.

Remarks on this clonotype: This likely comes from a read error, as the CDR3 has no conserved phenylalanine or tryptophan at its end. Because the CDR3's place on the DNA is in doubt, the DNA is left out and the CDR3 is given as listed by TCRdb. The V and J genes are TRBV6-2 or TRBV6-3 and TRBJ2-1; the table names TRBD1, a call not compared with the DNA. Counting both end residues, the CDR3 totals 16 amino acids. Germline assignment: CDR1 MNHEY and CDR2 SVGEGT. The CDR3 loop reads CASGHSGTGDYNEQFG.

In its sample, this clonotype was seen a few times. The chain couples TRBV15 to TRBJ2-3; D perhaps matches TRBD2 (7 bases). V was pared by 0 bases and J by 3 bases, with 16 bases between. The germline V gene encodes CDR1 LNHNV and CDR2 YYDKDF (reference sequence). The CDR3 length is 17 residues. The DNA of the CDR3 is TGTGCCACCAGCAGAGAGGGGGCGGGAGAGGGGACAGATACGCAGTATTTT. Translation gives CATSREGAGEGTDTQYF.

Worth noting for this clonotype: The conserved phenylalanine or tryptophan is not found at the CDR3 terminus, so this likely reflects a read error. No DNA is shown, since the ends of the CDR3 on it are uncertain; the CDR3 is the one TCRdb lists. The rearrangement uses TRBV4-2 and TRBJ2-3; the tabulated D call, TRBD2, remains unverified against the DNA. The CDR3 is 16 residues long, ends included. CDR1 is LGHNA, CDR2 YNFKEQ, per germline. CDR3 sequence: CASSQERGSGADTKEG.

This clonotype has only one observation. Given the absence of the conserved phenylalanine or tryptophan at the CDR3 end, a read error is likely. No DNA is shown, since the ends of the CDR3 on it are uncertain; the CDR3 is the one TCRdb lists. This sequence joins TRBV20-1 and TRBJ1-5. The CDR3 totals 14 residues, both ends included. Germline CDR1 reads DFQATT; CDR2 reads SNEGSKA (reference sequence). This CDR3 reads CSASGGRGGQPKNG.

This clonotype qualifies as medium-sized (0.01 to 0.1%). The chain is built from TRBV6-4 and TRBJ1-6, with D unclear. V gave up 0 bases and J gave up 7 bases, with 10 bases separating them. CDR1 MRHNA and CDR2 SNTAGT come from the germline V gene. CDR3 length equals 15 residues. Here the CDR3 DNA reads TGTGCCAGCAGTGACTCGGCTGACGGGAATTCACCCCTCCACTTT. This sequence encodes CASSDSADGNSPLHF.

Comment on this clonotype: A read error may produce the germline difference seen at one junction end. The CDR3 here is CACSAPPTAVPDGYTF. The DNA of the CDR3 is TGTGCCTGCAGTGCCCCCCCCACAGCTGTCCCTGATGGCTACACCTTC. The V and J genes are TRBV30 and TRBJ1-2; D gene ambiguous. This CDR3 spans 16 amino acids. Germline values: CDR1 GTSNPN, CDR2 SVGIG (reference sequence).

The chain is built from TRBV20-1 and TRBJ2-6; D is undetermined. The CDR3 runs to 19 residues. CDR1 is DFQATT and CDR2 is SNEGSKA in the germline V gene (reference sequence). The V end was cut by 1 base, the J end by 0 bases, with 19 bases between. The CDR3 DNA reads as TGCAGTGCTAGAGCCAGCAGCCAAGATGGAAACTCTGGGGCCAACGTCCTGACTTTC. Translated: CSARASSQDGNSGANVLTF.

This clonotype showed up just a few times. A read error may be the cause here, since a much bigger clone is one base away. A read error is likely, as this CDR3 ends without the conserved phenylalanine or tryptophan. V usage is TRBV7-2 and J usage is TRBJ2-2; possibly TRBD2 for D (6 bases). The germline V gene encodes CDR1 SGHTA and CDR2 FQGNSA. V lost 2 bases and J lost 3, with 10 bases in between. The CDR3 consists of 15 residues. CDR3 nucleotide sequence: TGTGCCAGCAGCTTACTAGCGTTCGACACCGGGGAGCTGTTTTTG. This encodes CASSLLAFDTGELFL.

This clonotype was seen just once. One junction end does not reproduce the germline sequence, and a read error may be involved. In DNA form, the CDR3 reads TGCGTCAGCAGCCAAGGGACTAGCGGGAACCCCTACGAGCAGTACTTC. It yields the protein CVSSQGTSGNPYEQYF. This chain joins TRBV5-1 and TRBJ2-7; 13 bases agree with TRBD2. CDR1 and CDR2 from the germline V gene are SGHRS and YFSETQ. The CDR3 loop spans 16 amino acids.

This rearrangement joins TRBV29-1 to TRBJ1-1; 7 bases are shared with TRBD1. The CDR3 has 13 residues. Per germline, CDR1 SQVTM and CDR2 ANQGSEA. With 7 bases clipped from V and 3 bases from J, the junction kept 8 bases outside the gene matches. The chain's CDR3 is CSARDREHTEAFF. The CDR3 nucleotides are TGCAGCGCAAGAGACAGGGAGCACACTGAAGCTTTCTTT.

The chain carries TRBV20-1 and TRBJ1-1, with a weak D call TRBD1 (6 bases). CDR1 is DFQATT and CDR2 is SNEGSKA in the germline V gene (reference sequence). The length of the CDR3 is 12 residues. Here the CDR3 DNA reads TGCAGGGAGAGAGCAGGGGAGACTGAAGCTTTCTTT. Its translation is CRERAGETEAFF.

The sample holds many counts of this clonotype. The chain carries TRBV4-3 and TRBJ1-1; TRBD1 might be the D (5 bases). The CDR3 has 18 amino acids. Trimming pared 0 bases from V and 0 bases from J, leaving 17 bases between. Germline V gene lookup returns CDR1 LGHNA and CDR2 YSLEER. The CDR3 loop is CASSQDRGDLLMNTEAFF. As DNA, the CDR3 is TGCGCCAGCAGCCAAGATAGAGGGGATCTTCTTATGAACACTGAAGCTTTCTTT.

The rearrangement joins TRBV5-1 to TRBJ2-1, with TRBD1 matching 7 bases. The length of the CDR3 is 15 residues. The germline CDR1 and CDR2 sequences are SGHRS and YFSETQ. Unmatched junction bases numbered 8, after V lost 0 bases and J lost 8 bases. The CDR3 sequence: CASSLGQGFEYEQFF. DNA for the CDR3: TGCGCCAGCAGCTTGGGACAGGGTTTTGAGTATGAGCAGTTCTTC.

The chain joins TRBV20-1 to TRBJ2-1, with a possible D match to TRBD2 (7 bases). CDR3 length: 20 residues. V lost 0 bases to trimming and J lost 2 bases, with 26 bases between them. Germline V gives CDR1 DFQATT, CDR2 SNEGSKA (reference sequence). The CDR3 loop reads CSARDGGGQDVAEPYNEQFF. CDR3 in DNA: TGCAGTGCTAGAGATGGGGGGGGCCAAGATGTAGCGGAGCCCTACAATGAGCAGTTCTTC.

The gene calls are TRBV6-5 and TRBJ2-7, with TRBD1 identical over 8 bases. The CDR3 is 14 amino acids. Germline CDR1 is MNHEY and CDR2 is SVGAGI. Trimming at V came to 7 bases and at J to 9 bases, leaving 14 bases not matched to a gene. The CDR3 sequence is CASMISGQGTVQYF. Here the CDR3 DNA reads TGTGCCAGCATGATTTCCGGACAGGGCACAGTGCAGTACTTC.

About this clonotype: The conserved final phenylalanine or tryptophan is absent from the CDR3, which likely points to a read error. The DNA is left out, because the CDR3 cannot be placed on it with certainty; the CDR3 is given as TCRdb lists it. The chain is built from TRBV6-2 or TRBV6-3 and TRBJ2-1; no DNA check was done on the table's D call, TRBD1. The CDR3 sequence runs 16 residues, both termini included. Germline-derived CDR1 and CDR2 are MNHEY and SVGEGT. The chain's CDR3 is CASGHSGKGEEKEKGG.

To note about this clonotype: The CDR3 end shows no conserved phenylalanine or tryptophan, and so a read error is likely. The DNA is omitted, as the CDR3 cannot be located on it reliably, and the CDR3 follows TCRdb's listing. This chain connects TRBV10-2 to TRBJ2-6; the D call TRBD2 from the table was never checked on the DNA. Termini included, the CDR3 measures 17 amino acids. Per the germline V gene, CDR1 is WSHSY and CDR2 is SAAADI. The CDR3 sequence: CASSSGTSISGANVMNG.

The chain carries TRBV6-5 and TRBJ2-1; the match to TRBD2 covers 7 bases. This CDR3 contains 15 residues. CDR1 is MNHEY and CDR2 is SVGAGI in the germline V gene. Unmatched junction bases numbered 6, after V lost 2 bases and J lost 5 bases. Here the CDR3 reads CASSYRRLADNEQFF. CDR3 DNA: TGTGCCAGCAGTTACCGGAGACTAGCCGACAATGAGCAGTTCTTC.

The chain combines TRBV7-3 with TRBJ2-7; 10 bases fit TRBD1. Per the germline V gene, CDR1 is SGHTA and CDR2 is FQGTGA. With V trimmed by 2 bases and J by 4 bases, 2 bases remained unmatched. This CDR3 is built from 14 residues. CDR3 sequence: CASSLSGQGYEQYF. CDR3 DNA sequence: TGTGCCAGCAGCTTATCGGGACAGGGGTACGAGCAGTACTTC.

The rearrangement links TRBV5-1 to TRBJ1-2; D is ambiguous. Trimming pared 4 bases from V and 8 bases from J, leaving 18 bases between. This CDR3 comprises 14 residues. Germline CDR1 reads SGHRS; CDR2 reads YFSETQ. The CDR3 here is CASSAPEANRGYTF. CDR3 bases: TGCGCCAGCAGCGCGCCCGAGGCCAACCGCGGCTACACCTTC.